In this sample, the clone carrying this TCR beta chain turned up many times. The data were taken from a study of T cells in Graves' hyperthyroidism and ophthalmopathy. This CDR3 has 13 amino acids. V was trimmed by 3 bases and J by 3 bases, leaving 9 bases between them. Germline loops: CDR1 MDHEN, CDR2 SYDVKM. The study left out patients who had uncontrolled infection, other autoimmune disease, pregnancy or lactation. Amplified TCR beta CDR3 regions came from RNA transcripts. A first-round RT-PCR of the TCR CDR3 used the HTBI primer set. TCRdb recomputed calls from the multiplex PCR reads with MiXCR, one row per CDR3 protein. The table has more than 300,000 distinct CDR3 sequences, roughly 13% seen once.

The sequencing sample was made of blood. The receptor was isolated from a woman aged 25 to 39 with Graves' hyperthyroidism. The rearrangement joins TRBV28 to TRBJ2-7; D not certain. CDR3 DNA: TGTGCCAGCAGTTTTCGGCGGTACTACGAGCAGTACTTC. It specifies CASSFRRYYEQYF.